These 26 T cell receptor beta chains were sequenced from one sample in a study of blood T cell repertoires in COVID-19. Measured with immunoSEQ multiplex PCR; TCRdb has only the in-frame clones, and not every one. The table lists about 200,000 clones, 65% to 90% of them singletons. Sequenced material: PBMCs or T cells enriched from blood (not recorded which). The receptors were gathered from a woman in her sixties or seventies with acute COVID-19.

This chain links TRBV7-2 with TRBJ2-1; D is perhaps TRBD2 (6 bases). Germline CDR1 reads SGHTA; CDR2 reads FQGNSA. The CDR3 sequence is 17 residues long. Trimming cost V 5 bases and J 5 bases, with 22 bases left between them. CDR3 bases: TGTGCCAGCAGCCAAAATGCCGGTAGCGGAAACCACAATGAGCAGTTCTTC. Protein product: CASSQNAGSGNHNEQFF.

This clone is a singleton in its sample. The V gene is TRBV30, the J gene TRBJ2-5; tentatively, D is TRBD2 (5 bases). Trimming removed 0 bases from V and 4 bases from J, with 12 bases in between. CDR1 GTSNPN and CDR2 SVGIG come from the germline V gene (reference sequence). This CDR3 is 14 amino acids long. The CDR3 DNA reads TGTGCCTGGAGTGTACGGGAAGATGGAGAGACCCAGTACTTC. Encoded protein: CAWSVREDGETQYF.

This chain links TRBV10-3 with TRBJ2-1, with TRBD2 identical over 13 bases. V dropped 10 bases and J dropped 10; count of bases not matched to a gene: 19. The CDR3 spans 17 residues. Per germline, CDR1 ENHRY and CDR2 SYGVKD. CDR3 protein: CATQRGFGLAGVSEQFF. In DNA, the CDR3 is TGTGCCACCCAAAGAGGCTTTGGACTAGCGGGAGTCTCGGAGCAGTTCTTC.

This clone was recorded many times. This chain links TRBV11-2 with TRBJ2-2; tentative D call: TRBD2 (5 bases). The CDR3 contains 16 residues. Trimming shortened V by 6 bases and J by 0 bases, and 14 bases separated the two germline ends. The V gene's germline CDR1 is SGHAT and CDR2 FQNNGV. The CDR3 DNA reads as TGTGCCAGCAGGAGCCTCGCGGGCGCGAACACCGGGGAGCTGTTTTTT. Its protein product is CASRSLAGANTGELFF.

V gene TRBV30 combines with J gene TRBJ2-3, with D perhaps matching TRBD2 (6 bases). This CDR3 is built from 16 residues. Between the trimmed V and J ends, which lost 2 bases and 1 base, there was a span of 16 bases. CDR1 is GTSNPN, CDR2 SVGIG, per germline (reference sequence). The CDR3 coding sequence is TGTGCCTGGAGTACCCGGGGGAGGCCGCGCACAGATACGCAGTATTTT. Its translation is CAWSTRGRPRTDTQYF.

The chain uses TRBV5-8 and TRBJ1-4, with no clear D. The V and J ends lost 0 bases and 6 bases respectively, with 6 bases between them. CDR1 SGHTS and CDR2 YDEGEE come from the germline V gene. This CDR3 region has 13 residues. For the CDR3, the DNA is TGTGCCAGCAGCTTGGTCGGTTATGAAAAACTGTTTTTT. The encoded protein is CASSLVGYEKLFF.

The J gene is TRBJ2-1, the V gene TRBV5-5, with TRBD2 identical over 10 bases. Germline loops: CDR1 SGHKS, CDR2 YYEKEE (reference sequence). This CDR3 is built from 17 residues. The trim removed 2 bases at V and 3 bases at J, leaving 8 bases unmatched. In nucleotides, the CDR3 is TGTGCCAGCAGCTTCCGTACGACTAGCGGGCGCTACAATGAGCAGTTCTTC. It codes for CASSFRTTSGRYNEQFF.

The V call is TRBV6-5, the J call TRBJ2-3; D call uncertain. This CDR3 has 14 residues. Germline-derived CDR1 and CDR2 are MNHEY and SVGAGI. Trimming took off 1 base at V and 2 bases at J, with 7 bases between the two ends. The chain's CDR3 is CASSYWLNTDTQYF. The CDR3 nucleotides are TGTGCCAGCAGTTACTGGCTTAACACAGATACGCAGTATTTT.

This clone was seen a few times. CDR3: CATSRWGQGNQPQHF. The DNA of the CDR3 is TGTGCCACCAGCAGATGGGGACAGGGCAATCAGCCCCAGCATTTT. The J gene is TRBJ1-5, the V gene TRBV15; 8 nucleotides line up with TRBD1. The CDR3 spans 15 residues. Trimming cost V 2 bases and J 2 bases; bases outside gene matches: 2. Germline CDR1 and CDR2: LNHNV and YYDKDF (reference sequence).

The chain has TRBV5-4 and TRBJ2-7; 9 bases are shared with TRBD2. CDR3 size: 15 residues. J gave up 3 bases and V 4 bases, and 8 bases lay outside the gene matches. Germline V gene lookup returns CDR1 SGHNT and CDR2 YYREEE (reference sequence). CDR3 loop: CASSPRIAGVYEQYF. CDR3 bases: TGTGCCAGCAGCCCCCGAATAGCGGGAGTCTACGAGCAGTACTTC. Combining the CDR3 with reference TRBV5-4 and TRBJ2-7 gives the whole variable domain ETGVTQSPTHLIKTRGQQVTLRCSSQSGHNTVSWYQQALGQGPQFIFQYYREEENGRGNFPPRFSGLQFPNYSSELNVNALELDDSALYLCASSPRIAGVYEQYFGPGTRLTVT.

Remarks on this clone: Additional DNA sequences in this sample encode the identical CDR3. The chain uses TRBV7-2 and TRBJ2-3; D is ambiguous. The V gene's germline CDR1 is SGHTA and CDR2 FQGNSA. The CDR3 contains 13 residues. The V end was cut by 4 bases, the J end by 4 bases, with 9 bases between. CDR3 protein: CASSSPPPDTQYF. CDR3 sequence (DNA): TGTGCCAGCAGCTCTCCCCCCCCAGATACGCAGTATTTT.

The chain is built from TRBV9 and TRBJ2-2, with D tentatively TRBD1 (6 bases). The CDR3 covers 16 residues. Per the germline V gene, CDR1 is SGDLS and CDR2 is YYNGEE. V was shortened by 0 bases and J by 4 bases, with 13 bases between the two germline ends. This chain's CDR3 is CASSVVPRGTTGELFF. The CDR3 DNA reads TGTGCCAGCAGCGTAGTTCCCAGGGGAACCACCGGGGAGCTGTTTTTT.

This chain links TRBV27 with TRBJ2-7; the D gene is possibly TRBD1 (6 bases). Germline CDR1 MNHEY, CDR2 SMNVEV (reference sequence). V was cut by 3 bases and J by 6 bases, with 9 bases left in between. CDR3 length: 12 residues. CDR3 sequence (DNA): TGTGCCAGCAGTTTCCTCAGGGGCGAGCAGTACTTC. Encoded protein: CASSFLRGEQYF.

The genes are TRBV9 and TRBJ2-1; maybe TRBD2 (6 bases). There are 15 residues in the CDR3. Germline CDR1 and CDR2: SGDLS and YYNGEE. The V end lost 0 bases, the J end lost 6 bases, and 13 bases lay between the germline ends. The CDR3 bases are TGTGCCAGCAGCGTAGGGGCGGGGTTAGGCAATGAGCAGTTCTTC. Translating it yields CASSVGAGLGNEQFF.

This clone turned up a few times. The gene calls are TRBV7-2 and TRBJ2-5; 11 bases align to TRBD2. The CDR3 runs 18 residues. In germline, CDR1 is SGHTA, CDR2 FQGNSA. V shed 5 bases, J shed 1 base, and the junction held 12 bases outside the gene matches. The CDR3 coding sequence is TGTGCCAGCAGCGTACAGGCTAGCGGGGGGAACCTCCAAGAGACCCAGTACTTC. Protein: CASSVQASGGNLQETQYF.

Comment on this clone: This sample also contains other DNA sequences that code for the same CDR3. The chain employs TRBV30 and TRBJ2-1, with 8 bases matching TRBD2. J gave up 9 bases and V 4 bases, and 11 bases lay outside the gene matches. There are 14 residues in the CDR3. The germline CDR1 and CDR2 sequences are GTSNPN and SVGIG (reference sequence). CDR3 DNA: TGTGCCTGGACAACCAGCGGGGGCTTGAGTGAGCAGTTCTTC. This encodes CAWTTSGGLSEQFF.

The chain employs TRBV5-1 and TRBJ2-7, with a tentative D call TRBD1 (8 bases). Germline CDR1 reads SGHRS; CDR2 reads YFSETQ. V dropped 4 bases and J dropped 4 bases, with 21 bases sitting between them. The CDR3 covers 16 residues. As DNA, the CDR3 is TGCGCCAGCAGCCCCGGTAGACAGGGGAGGGGATACGAGCAGTACTTC. The encoded protein is CASSPGRQGRGYEQYF.

This chain connects TRBV4-1 to TRBJ2-7; D is undetermined. V was clipped by 9 bases and J by 3 bases, with 21 bases between them. Germline V lookup: CDR1 MGHRA, CDR2 YSYEKL. This CDR3 contains 15 residues. Here the CDR3 reads CASRIGLQNYYEQYF. The CDR3 region has the DNA TGCGCCAGTCGAATCGGTCTCCAGAACTACTACGAGCAGTACTTC.

This clone was detected a few times. The V and J genes are TRBV19 and TRBJ1-5, with D possibly matching TRBD1 (5 bases). CDR3 length: 15 amino acids. V shed 4 bases and J shed 0 bases, with 10 bases lying between them. The germline V gene has CDR1 LNHDA and CDR2 SQIVND (reference sequence). CDR3 region: CASSTAGLSNQPQHF. CDR3 sequence (DNA): TGTGCCAGTAGTACTGCAGGGCTTAGCAATCAGCCCCAGCATTTT.

The chain has TRBV28 and TRBJ1-6; no definite D call. Germline V CDR1 and CDR2: MDHEN, SYDVKM. The CDR3 runs 15 residues. Trimming left V 1 base short and J 8 bases short, with 12 bases between. CDR3 bases: TGTGCCAGCAGTTTATATCATTTACTTTATTCACCCCTCCACTTT. Translating it yields CASSLYHLLYSPLHF.

This clone came up a few times. The chain recombines TRBV4-3 with TRBJ1-2; D remains ambiguous. Per germline, CDR1 LGHNA and CDR2 YSLEER. V lost 1 base and J lost 4, with 13 bases in between. The CDR3 has 15 residues. The CDR3 here is CASSQALDQAYGYTF. The CDR3 DNA is TGCGCCAGCAGCCAAGCTCTCGACCAGGCCTATGGCTACACCTTC.

J is TRBJ1-1 and V is TRBV5-1, with D maybe TRBD1 (6 bases). The V gene lost 4 bases and the J gene lost 1 base, with 11 bases spanning the gap. Germline-derived CDR1 and CDR2 are SGHRS and YFSETQ. CDR3 length: 14 amino acids. CDR3 sequence reads: CASSPGHENTEAFF. CDR3 DNA sequence: TGCGCCAGCAGCCCGGGACACGAGAACACTGAAGCTTTCTTT.

The genes are TRBV20-1 and TRBJ2-7, with D perhaps matching TRBD2 (5 bases). Germline loops: CDR1 DFQATT, CDR2 SNEGSKA (reference sequence). There are 11 residues in the CDR3. The CDR3 spells CSGLSAYEQYF. In nucleotides, the CDR3 is TGCAGCGGACTTTCCGCCTACGAGCAGTACTTC.

This clone is a singleton in its sample. J is TRBJ2-1 and V is TRBV7-8; no definite D call. The germline CDR1 and CDR2 sequences are SGHVS and FQNEAQ. This CDR3 comprises 14 residues. The ends were cut back, 0 bases at V and 0 bases at J, with 3 bases in the middle. CDR3 DNA sequence: TGTGCCAGCAGCTTAGCCAACTCCTACAATGAGCAGTTCTTC. It specifies CASSLANSYNEQFF.

J is TRBJ2-5 and V is TRBV20-1; D is possibly TRBD1 (6 bases). There are 13 residues in the CDR3. The V and J ends lost 3 bases and 1 base respectively, with 9 bases between them. The germline CDR1 and CDR2 sequences are DFQATT and SNEGSKA (reference sequence). The CDR3 region has the DNA TGCAGTGCTAGTCGGACAGTCCAAGAGACCCAGTACTTC. Amino acids: CSASRTVQETQYF.

This clone turned up a few times. V is TRBV7-2 and J is TRBJ2-3; no clear D. In germline, CDR1 is SGHTA, CDR2 FQGNSA. V was pared by 5 bases and J by 6 bases, with 9 bases between. The length of the CDR3 is 12 residues. CDR3 amino acids: CASSHTGDTQYF. The CDR3 DNA reads TGTGCCAGCAGCCACACCGGGGATACGCAGTATTTT.